This record looks at one T cell receptor (beta chain) sequence and its context. The V gene's germline CDR1 is SQVTM and CDR2 ANQGSEA. The CDR3 loop spans 13 amino acids. Trimming removed 5 bases at V and 4 bases at J, with 14 bases between. The data stem from a study of blood T cells in healthy people across ages. It was with a sample-barcoded 5' primer and a J-beta primer mix that a second PCR of about 6 to 11 cycles was run. Paired-end reads containing CDR3 totaled no fewer than 2.5 million for each sample. One entry per CDR3 protein results from TCRdb running MiXCR on the 5' RACE reads. The table records hundreds of thousands of distinct CDR3 sequences, more than 50% of them present only once.

The sequence derives from a man aged 35 to 55 in good health. Sequences were obtained from blood. This sequence joins TRBV29-1 and TRBJ1-1, with D possibly matching TRBD1 (5 bases). The CDR3 sequence: CSVLISGSTEAFF. The CDR3 nucleotides read TGCAGCGTTCTTATTTCAGGGTCCACTGAAGCTTTCTTT.